This T cell receptor (beta chain) came from a study of cytomegalovirus exposure and HLA in healthy donors. CDR1 and CDR2 from the germline V gene are SNHLY and FYNNEI. J lost 12 bases, V lost 0 bases, and 12 bases had no gene match. CDR3 size: 16 residues. General study points: Excluded were some V segments that proved indistinguishable, including TRBV6-2 and TRBV6-3.

For this clone: Its antigen remains unknown.

13 Jbeta primers and 60 Vbeta primers were used for the PCR. Method: immunoSEQ multiplex PCR; TCRdb's copy keeps in-frame clones and lacks some. The table lists fewer than 200,000 clones, roughly four fifths of them singletons. This chain links TRBV2 with TRBJ1-5; 9 bases line up with TRBD1. Material for sequencing was PBMCs. The receptor's source is a woman in her fifties or sixties in good health and CMV-seropositive. CDR3 region: CASSEASRPGTGRQHF. CDR3 bases: TGTGCCAGCAGTGAAGCGTCGAGGCCCGGGACAGGGCGCCAGCATTTT.